This T cell receptor (beta chain) was obtained from a study of T-cell reconstitution after alpha-beta-depleted transplantation in children. Findings and caveats of the study: Once a year had passed after transplant, T-cell counts and diversity came mostly from newly produced T cells. About two months after transplant, alpha-beta T cells reportedly came from several hundred expanded graft clones. From surviving recipient T cells and thymic progenitors came the high day-60 TCRbeta diversity observed in some patients.

It was with unique molecular identifiers that the TCRbeta library was prepared. TCRdb re-called the PCR reads with MiXCR, one entry per CDR3 protein. The sample records 330,000 or so distinct CDR3 sequences, about 9.4% being singletons. CDR3 length: 16 amino acids. The V gene's germline CDR1 is SGHDN and CDR2 FVKESK. The germline V and J ends were trimmed by 4 bases and 0 bases, with 12 bases remaining between them. A remark on this clonotype: Its target is not known.

The receptor was derived from a boy under two years old with acute myeloid leukemia, due to receive a stem cell transplant. The V call is TRBV14, the J call TRBJ1-4; no clear D gene. Sequenced material: PBMCs, taken before TCRalphabeta/CD19-depleted stem cell transplant. The CDR3 coding sequence is TGTGCCAGCAGCCCCGCCGGGATGGCAACTAATGAAAAACTGTTTTTT. This encodes CASSPAGMATNEKLFF.